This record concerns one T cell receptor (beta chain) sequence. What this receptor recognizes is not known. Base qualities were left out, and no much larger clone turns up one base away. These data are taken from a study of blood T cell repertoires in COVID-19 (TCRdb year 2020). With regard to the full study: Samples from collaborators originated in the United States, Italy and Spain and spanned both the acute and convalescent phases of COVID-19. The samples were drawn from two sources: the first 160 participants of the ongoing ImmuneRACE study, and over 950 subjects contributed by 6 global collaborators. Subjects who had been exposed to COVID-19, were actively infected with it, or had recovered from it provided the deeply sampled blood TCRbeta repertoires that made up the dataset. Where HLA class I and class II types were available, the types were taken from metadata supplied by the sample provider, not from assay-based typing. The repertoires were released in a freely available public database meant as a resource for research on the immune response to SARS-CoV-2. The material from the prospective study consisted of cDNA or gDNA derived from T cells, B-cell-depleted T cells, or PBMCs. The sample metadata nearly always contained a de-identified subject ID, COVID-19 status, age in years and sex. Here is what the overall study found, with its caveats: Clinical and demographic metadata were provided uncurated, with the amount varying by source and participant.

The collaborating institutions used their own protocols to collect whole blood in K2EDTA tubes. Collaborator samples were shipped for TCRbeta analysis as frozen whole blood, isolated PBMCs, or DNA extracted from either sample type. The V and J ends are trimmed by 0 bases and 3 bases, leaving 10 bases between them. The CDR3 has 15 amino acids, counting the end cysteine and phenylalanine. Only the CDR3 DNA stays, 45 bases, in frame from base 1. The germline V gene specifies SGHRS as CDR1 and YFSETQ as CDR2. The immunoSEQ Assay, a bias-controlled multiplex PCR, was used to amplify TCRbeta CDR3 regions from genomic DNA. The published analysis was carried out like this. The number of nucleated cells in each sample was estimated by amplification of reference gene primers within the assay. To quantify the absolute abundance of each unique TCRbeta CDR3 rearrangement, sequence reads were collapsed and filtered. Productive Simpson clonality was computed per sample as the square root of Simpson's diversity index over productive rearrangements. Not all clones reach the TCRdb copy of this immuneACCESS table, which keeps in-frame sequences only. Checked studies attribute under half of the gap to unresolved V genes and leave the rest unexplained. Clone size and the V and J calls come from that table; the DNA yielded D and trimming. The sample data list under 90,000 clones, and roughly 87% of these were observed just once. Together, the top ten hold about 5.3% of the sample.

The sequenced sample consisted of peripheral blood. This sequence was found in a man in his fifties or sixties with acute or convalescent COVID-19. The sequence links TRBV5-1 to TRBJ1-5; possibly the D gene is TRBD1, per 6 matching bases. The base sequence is TGCGCCAGCAGCTTGGACGGACAGTTCAATCAGCCCCAGCATTTT. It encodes CASSLDGQFNQPQHF.